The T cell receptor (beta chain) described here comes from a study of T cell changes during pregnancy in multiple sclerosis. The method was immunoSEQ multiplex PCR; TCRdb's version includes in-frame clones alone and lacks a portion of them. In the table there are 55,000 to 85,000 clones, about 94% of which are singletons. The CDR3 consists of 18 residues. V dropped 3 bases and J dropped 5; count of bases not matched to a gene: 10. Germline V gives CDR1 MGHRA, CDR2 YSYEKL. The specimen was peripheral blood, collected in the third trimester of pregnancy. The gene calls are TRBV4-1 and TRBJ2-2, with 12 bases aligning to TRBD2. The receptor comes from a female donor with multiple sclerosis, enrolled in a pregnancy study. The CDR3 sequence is CASSHLASGGARTGELFF. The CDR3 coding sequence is TGCGCCAGCAGCCACCTGGCTAGCGGGGGGGCTAGAACCGGGGAGCTGTTTTTT.